This T cell receptor (beta chain) emerged from a study of blood T cell repertoires in COVID-19. Germline loops: CDR1 SGHNT, CDR2 YYREEE (reference sequence). V was shortened by 1 base and J by 3 bases, with 10 bases between the two germline ends. The CDR3 is made up of 14 amino acids. In assigning cohorts, the study relied on participant-reported clinical history. The data were produced by immunoSEQ multiplex PCR, yet TCRdb's version contains in-frame clones alone and is incomplete. The sample contains 350,000 to 450,000 clones, 85% to 90% of which appear only once. This TCR was recovered from a man aged 30-40 years who had recovered from COVID-19. The material sequenced was PBMCs or T cells enriched from blood (not recorded which). The chain has TRBV5-4 and TRBJ1-1, with D uncertain. CDR3 loop: CASSLSGWYTEAFF. DNA for the CDR3: TGTGCCAGCAGCTTGTCGGGTTGGTACACTGAAGCTTTCTTT.